The present entry profiles one TCR beta chain with its context. The data originate from a study of blood T cell repertoires in COVID-19. The wider study: Sites in the United States, Italy and Spain provided acute and convalescent COVID-19 samples.

J lost 5 bases, V lost 6 bases, and 5 bases had no gene match. The CDR3 sequence is 13 residues long. The germline V gene encodes CDR1 LGHNT and CDR2 FRNRAP. Data came from immunoSEQ multiplex PCR; TCRdb stores just in-frame clones and leaves some out. The sample includes about 41,000 clones, approximately 82% of them seen just once. The sequencing input was peripheral blood. This chain joins TRBV12-5 and TRBJ2-5, with 8 bases fitting TRBD1. This TCR was recovered from a woman of 80 years or more with active or convalescent COVID-19. The CDR3 reads CASGPGGWETQYF. The CDR3, as DNA: TGTGCTAGTGGCCCAGGGGGCTGGGAGACCCAGTACTTC. Filled out from reference TRBV12-5 and TRBJ2-5, the complete variable domain reads DARVTQTPRHKVTEMGQEVTMRCQPILGHNTVFWYRQTMMQGLELLAYFRNRAPLDDSGMPKDRFSAEMPDATLATLKIQPSEPRDSAVYFCASGPGGWETQYFGPGTRLLVL.